The entry below describes one T cell receptor (beta chain). The entry originates in a study of blood T cell repertoires in COVID-19. Study as a whole: Collection of acute and convalescent COVID-19 samples took place in the United States, Italy and Spain. The cDNA or gDNA used as material had been derived from T cells, B-cell-depleted T cells, or PBMCs.

Source study methods: It was from reference gene primer amplification that nucleated cell counts were estimated. Repertoires were generated with immunoSEQ multiplex PCR, while TCRdb's copy carries only in-frame clones and drops some. V, J and clone size were drawn from that table, and D and trimming were deduced from the DNA. The data show under 250,000 clones, less than 90% seen once. Deletions cut 0 bases from V and 2 bases from J, with 9 bases between. The length of the CDR3 is 14 residues. In germline, CDR1 is SGHRS, CDR2 YFSETQ. V is TRBV5-1 and J is TRBJ2-7; no firm D call. The clonotype was recovered from a woman in her 70s with active or convalescent COVID-19. The sequenced sample was peripheral blood. Here the CDR3 DNA reads TGCGCCAGCAGCTTGGGTTCGAGTGCCTACGAGCAGTACTTC. Translated, it gives CASSLGSSAYEQYF. The variable domain in full, with the rest retrieved from reference TRBV5-1 and TRBJ2-7, is KAGVTQTPRYLIKTRGQQVTLSCSPISGHRSVSWYQQTPGQGLQFLFEYFSETQRNKGNFPGRFSGRQFSNSRSEMNVSTLELGDSALYLCASSLGSSAYEQYFGPGTRLTVT.